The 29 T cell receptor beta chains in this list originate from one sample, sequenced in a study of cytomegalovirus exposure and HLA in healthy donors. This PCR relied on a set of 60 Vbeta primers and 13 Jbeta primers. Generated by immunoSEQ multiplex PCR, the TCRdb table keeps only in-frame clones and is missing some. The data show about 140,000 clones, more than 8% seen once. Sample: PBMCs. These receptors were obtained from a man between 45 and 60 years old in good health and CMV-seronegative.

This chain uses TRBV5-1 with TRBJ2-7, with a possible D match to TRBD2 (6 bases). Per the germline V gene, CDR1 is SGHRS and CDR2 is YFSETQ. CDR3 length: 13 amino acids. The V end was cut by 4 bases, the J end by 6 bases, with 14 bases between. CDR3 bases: TGCGCCAGCAGCCCCCGGGAGAATTCCGAGCAGTACTTC. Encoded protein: CASSPRENSEQYF.

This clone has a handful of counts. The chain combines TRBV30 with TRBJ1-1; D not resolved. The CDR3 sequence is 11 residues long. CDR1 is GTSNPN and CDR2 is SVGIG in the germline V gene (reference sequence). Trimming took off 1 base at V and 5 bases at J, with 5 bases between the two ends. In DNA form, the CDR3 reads TGTGCCTGGAGTGCTAGGACTGAAGCTTTCTTT. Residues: CAWSARTEAFF.

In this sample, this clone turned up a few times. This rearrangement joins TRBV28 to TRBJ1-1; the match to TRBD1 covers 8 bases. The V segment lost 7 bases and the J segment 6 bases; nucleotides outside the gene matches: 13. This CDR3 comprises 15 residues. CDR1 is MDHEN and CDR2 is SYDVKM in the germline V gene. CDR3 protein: CASTQAGTGPSEAFF. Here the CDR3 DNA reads TGTGCCAGCACCCAAGCCGGGACAGGACCCTCTGAAGCTTTCTTT.

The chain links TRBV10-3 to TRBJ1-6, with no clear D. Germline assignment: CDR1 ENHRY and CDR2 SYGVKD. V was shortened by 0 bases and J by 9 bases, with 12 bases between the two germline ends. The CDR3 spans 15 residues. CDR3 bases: TGTGCCATCAGTGAGTCGACTGGAGGATCTTCACCCCTCCACTTT. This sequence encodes CAISESTGGSSPLHF.

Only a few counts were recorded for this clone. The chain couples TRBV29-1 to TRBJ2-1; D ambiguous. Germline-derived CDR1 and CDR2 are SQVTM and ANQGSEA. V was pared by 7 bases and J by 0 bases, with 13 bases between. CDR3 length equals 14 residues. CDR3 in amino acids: CSGDIPSSYNEQFF. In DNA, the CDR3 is TGCAGCGGTGACATCCCGAGCTCCTACAATGAGCAGTTCTTC.

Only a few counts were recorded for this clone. The CDR3 reads CASRGDGQVSFLLNTEAFF. Written as DNA, the CDR3 is TGCGCCAGCAGGGGGGATGGACAGGTATCCTTTCTTTTGAACACTGAAGCTTTCTTT. The V call is TRBV5-1, the J call TRBJ1-1; TRBD1 matches at 7 bases. V dropped 5 bases and J dropped 0; count of bases not matched to a gene: 19. The CDR3 covers 19 residues. CDR1 and CDR2 from the germline V gene are SGHRS and YFSETQ.

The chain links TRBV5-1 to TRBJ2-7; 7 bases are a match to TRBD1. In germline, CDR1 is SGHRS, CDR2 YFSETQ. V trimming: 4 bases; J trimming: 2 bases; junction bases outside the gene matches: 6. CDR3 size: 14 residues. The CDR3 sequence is CASSAATGPYEQYF. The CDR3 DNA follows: TGCGCCAGCAGCGCGGCGACAGGGCCCTACGAGCAGTACTTC.

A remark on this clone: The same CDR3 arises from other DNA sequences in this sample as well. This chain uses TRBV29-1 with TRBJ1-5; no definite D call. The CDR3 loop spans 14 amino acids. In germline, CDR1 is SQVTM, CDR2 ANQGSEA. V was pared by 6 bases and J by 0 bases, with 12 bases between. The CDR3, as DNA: TGCAGCGTCGTCACGGGTTATAGCAATCAGCCCCAGCATTTT. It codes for CSVVTGYSNQPQHF.

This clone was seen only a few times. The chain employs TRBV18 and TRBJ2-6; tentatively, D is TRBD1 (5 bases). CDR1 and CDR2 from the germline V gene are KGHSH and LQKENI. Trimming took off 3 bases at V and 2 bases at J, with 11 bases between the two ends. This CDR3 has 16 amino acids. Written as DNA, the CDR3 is TGTGCCAGCTCACCCCGATCAGGGACTGGGGCCAACGTCCTGACTTTC. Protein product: CASSPRSGTGANVLTF. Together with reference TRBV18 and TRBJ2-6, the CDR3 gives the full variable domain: NAGVMQNPRHLVRRRGQEARLRCSPMKGHSHVYWYRQLPEEGLKFMVYLQKENIIDESGMPKERFSAEFPKEGPSILRIQQVVRGDSAAYFCASSPRSGTGANVLTFGAGSRLTVL.

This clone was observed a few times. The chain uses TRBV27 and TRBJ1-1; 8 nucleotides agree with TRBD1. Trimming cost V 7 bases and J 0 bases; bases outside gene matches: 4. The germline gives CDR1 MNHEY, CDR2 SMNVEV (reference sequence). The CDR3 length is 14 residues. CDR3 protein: CASIPTGVNTEAFF. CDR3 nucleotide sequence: TGTGCCAGCATTCCGACAGGGGTGAACACTGAAGCTTTCTTT.

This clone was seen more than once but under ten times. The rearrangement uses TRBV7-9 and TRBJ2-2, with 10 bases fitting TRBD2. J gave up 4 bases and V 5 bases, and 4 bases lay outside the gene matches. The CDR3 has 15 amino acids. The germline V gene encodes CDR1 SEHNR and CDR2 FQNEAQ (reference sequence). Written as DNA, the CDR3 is TGTGCCAGCAGCGAACTAGCGGGAAGCACCGGGGAGCTGTTTTTT. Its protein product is CASSELAGSTGELFF.

The CDR3 loop reads CASSLARRTGELFF. DNA for the CDR3: TGTGCCAGCAGCTTAGCGCGGCGCACCGGGGAGCTGTTTTTT. The rearrangement uses TRBV7-6 and TRBJ2-2; D unresolved. This CDR3 is built from 14 residues. Germline V gene sequence: CDR1 SGHVS, CDR2 FNYEAQ. Trimming removed 0 bases from V and 4 bases from J, with 6 bases in between. Filled out from reference TRBV7-6 and TRBJ2-2, the complete variable domain reads GAGVSQSPRYKVTKRGQDVALRCDPISGHVSLYWYRQALGQGPEFLTYFNYEAQQDKSGLPNDRFSAERPEGSISTLTIQRTEQRDSAMYRCASSLARRTGELFFGEGSRLTVL.

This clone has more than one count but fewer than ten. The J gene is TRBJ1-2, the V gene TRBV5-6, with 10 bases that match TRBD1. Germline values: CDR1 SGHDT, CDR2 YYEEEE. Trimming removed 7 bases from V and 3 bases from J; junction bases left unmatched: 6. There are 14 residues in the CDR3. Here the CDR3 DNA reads TGTGCCAGCCACTCGGGGACAGGGGACTATGGCTACACCTTC. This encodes CASHSGTGDYGYTF.

The CDR3 sequence is CAWSPKGSGANVLTF. CDR3 DNA sequence: TGTGCCTGGAGTCCAAAAGGGAGTGGGGCCAACGTCCTGACTTTC. The gene calls are TRBV30 and TRBJ2-6; D is perhaps TRBD2 (5 bases). V was shortened by 2 bases and J by 3 bases, with 11 bases between the two germline ends. Germline CDR1 reads GTSNPN; CDR2 reads SVGIG (reference sequence). CDR3 length: 15 residues.

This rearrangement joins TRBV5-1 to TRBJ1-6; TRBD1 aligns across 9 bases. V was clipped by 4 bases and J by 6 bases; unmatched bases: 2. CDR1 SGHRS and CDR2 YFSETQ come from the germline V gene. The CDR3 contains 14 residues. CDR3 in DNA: TGCGCCAGCAGCCGGGGACAGGGTAATTCACCCCTCCACTTT. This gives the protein CASSRGQGNSPLHF.

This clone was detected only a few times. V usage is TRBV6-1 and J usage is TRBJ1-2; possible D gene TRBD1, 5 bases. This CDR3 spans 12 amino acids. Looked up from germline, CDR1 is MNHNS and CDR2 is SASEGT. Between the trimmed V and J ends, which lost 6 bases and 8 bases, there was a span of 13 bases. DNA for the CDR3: TGTGCCAGCAGCCGGGGGGATGACGGCTACACCTTC. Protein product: CASSRGDDGYTF.

As DNA, the CDR3 is TGTGCCAGCAGCTTAGCCGGGGGACAGATCTATGGCTACACCTTC. It encodes CASSLAGGQIYGYTF. The chain joins TRBV7-9 to TRBJ1-2; 7 bases align to TRBD1. The CDR3 consists of 15 residues. Germline values: CDR1 SEHNR, CDR2 FQNEAQ (reference sequence). The V gene end was trimmed by 0 bases and the J gene end by 4 bases; junction bases not matched to a gene: 5.

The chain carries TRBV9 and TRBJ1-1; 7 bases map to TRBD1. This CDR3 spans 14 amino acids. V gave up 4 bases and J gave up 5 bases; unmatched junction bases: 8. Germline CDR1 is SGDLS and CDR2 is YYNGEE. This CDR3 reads CASSPGGSETEAFF. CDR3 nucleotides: TGTGCCAGCAGCCCAGGGGGGTCGGAGACTGAAGCTTTCTTT. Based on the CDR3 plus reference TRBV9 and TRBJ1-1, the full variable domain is DSGVTQTPKHLITATGQRVTLRCSPRSGDLSVYWYQQSLDQGLQFLIQYYNGEERAKGNILERFSAQQFPDLHSELNLSSLELGDSALYFCASSPGGSETEAFFGQGTRLTVV.

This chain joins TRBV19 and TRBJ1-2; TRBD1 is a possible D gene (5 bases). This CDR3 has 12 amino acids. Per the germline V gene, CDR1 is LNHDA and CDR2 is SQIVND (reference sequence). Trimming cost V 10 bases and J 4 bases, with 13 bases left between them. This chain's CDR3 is CATLGGAYGYTF. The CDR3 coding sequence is TGTGCCACCCTGGGGGGTGCCTATGGCTACACCTTC.

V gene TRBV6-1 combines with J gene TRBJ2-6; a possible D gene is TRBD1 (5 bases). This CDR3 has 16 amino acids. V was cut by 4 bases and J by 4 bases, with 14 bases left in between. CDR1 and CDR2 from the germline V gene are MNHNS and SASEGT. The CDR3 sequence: CASSGWAGSGANVLTF. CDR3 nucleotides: TGTGCCAGCAGTGGATGGGCAGGGTCCGGGGCCAACGTCCTGACTTTC.

Written as DNA, the CDR3 is TGTGCCAGCAGTCCCCAGGGGGCAGGCCTGCATGAGCAGTTCTTC. It is translated as CASSPQGAGLHEQFF. V usage is TRBV28 and J usage is TRBJ2-1, with 8 bases identical to TRBD1. There are 15 residues in the CDR3. V was pared by 5 bases and J by 8 bases, with 11 bases of the junction left unmatched. The germline CDR1 and CDR2 sequences are MDHEN and SYDVKM. Based on the CDR3 plus reference TRBV28 and TRBJ2-1, the full variable domain is DVKVTQSSRYLVKRTGEKVFLECVQDMDHENMFWYRQDPGLGLRLIYFSYDVKMKEKGDIPEGYSVSREKKERFSLILESASTNQTSMYLCASSPQGAGLHEQFFGPGTRLTVL.

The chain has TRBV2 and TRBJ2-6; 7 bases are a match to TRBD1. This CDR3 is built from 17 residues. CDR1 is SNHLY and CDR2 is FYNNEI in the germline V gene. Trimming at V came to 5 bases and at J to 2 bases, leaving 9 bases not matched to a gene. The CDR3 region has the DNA TGTGCCAGCAGTTCCCTTAGACAGGGCCCTGGGGCCAACGTCCTGACTTTC. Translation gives CASSSLRQGPGANVLTF.

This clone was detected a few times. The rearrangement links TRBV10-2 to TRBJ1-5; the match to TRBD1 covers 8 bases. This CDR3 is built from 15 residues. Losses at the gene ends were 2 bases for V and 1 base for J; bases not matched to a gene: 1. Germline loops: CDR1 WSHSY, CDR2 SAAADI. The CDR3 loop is CASSERTGSNQPQHF. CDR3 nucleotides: TGCGCCAGCAGTGAGCGGACAGGGAGCAATCAGCCCCAGCATTTT.

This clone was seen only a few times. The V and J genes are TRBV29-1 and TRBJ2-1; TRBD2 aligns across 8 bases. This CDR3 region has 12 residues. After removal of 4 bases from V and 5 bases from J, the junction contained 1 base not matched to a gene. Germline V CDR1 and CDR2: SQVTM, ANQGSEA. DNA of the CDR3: TGCAGCGTTGGGACTAGCCACAATGAGCAGTTCTTC. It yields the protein CSVGTSHNEQFF.

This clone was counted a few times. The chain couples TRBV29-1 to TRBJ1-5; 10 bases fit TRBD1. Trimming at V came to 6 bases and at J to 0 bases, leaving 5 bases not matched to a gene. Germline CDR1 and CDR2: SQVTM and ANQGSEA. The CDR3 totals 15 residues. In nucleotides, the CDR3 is TGCAGCGTCCGGACAGGGGGAGATAGCAATCAGCCCCAGCATTTT. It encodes CSVRTGGDSNQPQHF.

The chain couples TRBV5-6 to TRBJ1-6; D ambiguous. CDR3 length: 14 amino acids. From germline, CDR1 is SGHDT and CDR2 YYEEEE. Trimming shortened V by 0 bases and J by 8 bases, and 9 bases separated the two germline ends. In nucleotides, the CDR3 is TGTGCCAGCAGCTTGGGAGGTTTTGATTCACCCCTCCACTTT. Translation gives CASSLGGFDSPLHF.

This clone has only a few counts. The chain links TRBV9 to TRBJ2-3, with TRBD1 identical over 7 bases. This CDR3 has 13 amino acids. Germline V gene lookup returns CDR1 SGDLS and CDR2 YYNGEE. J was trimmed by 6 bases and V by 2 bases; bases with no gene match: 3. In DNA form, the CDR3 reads TGTGCCAGCAGCGTTGGACAGGCGGATACGCAGTATTTT. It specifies CASSVGQADTQYF.

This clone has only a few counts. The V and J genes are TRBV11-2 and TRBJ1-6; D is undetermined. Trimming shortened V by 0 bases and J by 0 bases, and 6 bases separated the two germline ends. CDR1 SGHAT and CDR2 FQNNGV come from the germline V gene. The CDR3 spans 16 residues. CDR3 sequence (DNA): TGTGCCAGCAGCTTAGATCAGAACTCCTATAATTCACCCCTCCACTTT. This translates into CASSLDQNSYNSPLHF. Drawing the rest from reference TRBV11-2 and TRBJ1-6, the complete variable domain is EAGVAQSPRYKIIEKRQSVAFWCNPISGHATLYWYQQILGQGPKLLIQFQNNGVVDDSQLPKDRFSAERLKGVDSTLKIQPAKLEDSAVYLCASSLDQNSYNSPLHFGNGTRLTVT.

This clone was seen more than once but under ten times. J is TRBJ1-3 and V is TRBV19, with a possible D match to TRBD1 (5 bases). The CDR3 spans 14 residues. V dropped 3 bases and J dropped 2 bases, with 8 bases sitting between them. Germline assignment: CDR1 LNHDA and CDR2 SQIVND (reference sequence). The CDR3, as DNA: TGTGCCAGTAGTATTGACAGAACTGGAAACACCATATATTTT. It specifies CASSIDRTGNTIYF.